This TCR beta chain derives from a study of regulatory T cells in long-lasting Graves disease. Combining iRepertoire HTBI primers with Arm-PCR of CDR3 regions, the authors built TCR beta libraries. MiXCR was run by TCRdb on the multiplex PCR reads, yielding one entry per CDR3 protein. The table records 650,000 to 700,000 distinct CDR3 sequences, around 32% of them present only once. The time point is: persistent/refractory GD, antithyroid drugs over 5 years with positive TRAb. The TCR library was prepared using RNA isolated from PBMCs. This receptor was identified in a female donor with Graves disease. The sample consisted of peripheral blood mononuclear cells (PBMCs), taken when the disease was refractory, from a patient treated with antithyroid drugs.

This CDR3 reads CATESWGQGIYGYTF. As DNA, the CDR3 is TGTGCCACCGAAAGCTGGGGACAGGGGATCTATGGCTACACCTTC. The V call is TRBV12-3 or TRBV12-4, the J call TRBJ1-2, with 10 bases identical to TRBD1. The CDR3 length is 15 residues. J gave up 4 bases and V 10 bases, and 12 bases lay outside the gene matches.